Below, 25 T cell receptor beta chains from the same sample are listed, as sequenced in a study of cytomegalovirus exposure and HLA in healthy donors. PCR employed 60 Vbeta and 13 Jbeta primers. Measured with immunoSEQ multiplex PCR; TCRdb has only the in-frame clones, and not every one. The data include 140,000 or so clones; the top ten clones carry 0.75% to 1%. Sequences were obtained from PBMCs. Every receptor here comes from a male donor in good health and CMV-seronegative.

V and J are TRBV5-1 and TRBJ2-1, with D possibly being TRBD2 (5 bases). Germline V gene data show CDR1 as SGHRS and CDR2 as YFSETQ. CDR3 size: 15 residues. Deletions cut 0 bases from V and 2 bases from J, with 9 bases between. DNA of the CDR3: TGCGCCAGCAGCTTGGGGGTGGGAGCCTACAATGAGCAGTTCTTC. Encoded protein: CASSLGVGAYNEQFF.

The chain carries TRBV7-9 and TRBJ2-5, with a tentative D call TRBD1 (5 bases). Germline V gene sequence: CDR1 SEHNR, CDR2 FQNEAQ (reference sequence). CDR3 length: 14 amino acids. V lost 8 bases and J lost 0, with 13 bases in between. In DNA, the CDR3 is TGTGCCAGCCTCGATGGGGCCTACCAAGAGACCCAGTACTTC. Translation gives CASLDGAYQETQYF. The full variable domain, rest sourced from reference TRBV7-9 and TRBJ2-5, is DTGVSQNPRHKITKRGQNVTFRCDPISEHNRLYWYRQTLGQGPEFLTYFQNEAQLEKSRLLSDRFSAERPKGSFSTLEIQRTEQGDSAMYLCASLDGAYQETQYFGPGTRLLVL.

The chain couples TRBV6-5 to TRBJ1-1; tentative D call: TRBD1 (6 bases). This CDR3 is built from 13 residues. Trimming cost V 5 bases and J 7 bases, with 14 bases left between them. Germline loops: CDR1 MNHEY, CDR2 SVGAGI. This CDR3 is CASSRTENIEAFF. In DNA form, the CDR3 reads TGTGCCAGCAGTCGGACAGAAAATATTGAAGCTTTCTTT.

J is TRBJ2-4 and V is TRBV27; 8 positions match TRBD2. This CDR3 has 15 residues. The J segment lost 9 bases and the V segment lost 5 bases, leaving 12 bases of the junction unmatched. Germline V CDR1 and CDR2: MNHEY, SMNVEV (reference sequence). CDR3 residues: CASSPRTSREGIQYF. CDR3 nucleotide sequence: TGTGCCAGCAGTCCTAGGACTAGCAGGGAAGGCATTCAGTACTTC.

This rearrangement joins TRBV18 to TRBJ2-3; the match to TRBD2 covers 11 bases. The ends lost 2 bases at V and 5 bases at J; junction bases unmatched: 3. CDR1 KGHSH and CDR2 LQKENI come from the germline V gene. The CDR3 loop spans 15 amino acids. The CDR3 sequence is CASSPSGLAGDTQYF. CDR3 DNA sequence: TGTGCCAGCTCACCATCCGGACTAGCGGGAGATACGCAGTATTTT.

The chain is built from TRBV2 and TRBJ2-1, with D tentatively TRBD2 (6 bases). The V gene's germline CDR1 is SNHLY and CDR2 FYNNEI. V was cut by 4 bases and J by 4 bases, with 20 bases left in between. CDR3 length equals 17 residues. CDR3 residues: CASSVYEGLTTYNEQFF. CDR3 nucleotides: TGTGCCAGCAGTGTGTACGAGGGACTTACAACTTACAATGAGCAGTTCTTC.

This rearrangement joins TRBV18 to TRBJ2-2; 9 nucleotides line up with TRBD2. The germline V gene encodes CDR1 KGHSH and CDR2 LQKENI. The CDR3 covers 19 residues. The junction had 14 bases not matched to a gene; V was cut back by 4 bases and J by 2 bases. CDR3 protein: CASSRRLASGGTNTGELFF. The CDR3 coding sequence is TGTGCCAGCTCACGACGACTCGCCAGCGGGGGGACCAACACCGGGGAGCTGTTTTTT. The entire variable domain, with the rest obtained from reference TRBV18 and TRBJ2-2, is as follows: NAGVMQNPRHLVRRRGQEARLRCSPMKGHSHVYWYRQLPEEGLKFMVYLQKENIIDESGMPKERFSAEFPKEGPSILRIQQVVRGDSAAYFCASSRRLASGGTNTGELFFGEGSRLTVL.

The chain links TRBV7-9 to TRBJ2-7; maybe TRBD1 (5 bases). V was pared by 1 base and J by 10 bases, with 11 bases between. CDR1 and CDR2 from the germline V gene are SEHNR and FQNEAQ (reference sequence). The CDR3 covers 12 residues. CDR3 coding DNA: TGTGCCAGCAGCTTAGATAATCAGGGTCAGTACTTC. Protein: CASSLDNQGQYF.

The rearrangement links TRBV9 to TRBJ2-1, with 8 bases that match TRBD2. The CDR3 has 16 residues. In germline, CDR1 is SGDLS, CDR2 YYNGEE. V dropped 3 bases and J dropped 6; count of bases not matched to a gene: 11. The CDR3 nucleotides are TGTGCCAGCAGCGGGCCGACTAGCGTCGTCACCAATGAGCAGTTCTTC. This sequence encodes CASSGPTSVVTNEQFF.

This chain joins TRBV4-2 and TRBJ2-7, with 7 positions matching TRBD2. CDR3 length: 15 residues. Germline loops: CDR1 LGHNA, CDR2 YNFKEQ. Germline trimming cut 4 bases from V and 4 bases from J; bases unmatched to any gene: 10. CDR3 in amino acids: CASSPQSSGLYEQYF. CDR3 DNA: TGTGCCAGCAGCCCCCAGTCCTCGGGACTATACGAGCAGTACTTC.

The chain carries TRBV30 and TRBJ2-5; D is possibly TRBD2 (5 bases). There are 13 residues in the CDR3. The V end was cut by 4 bases, the J end by 2 bases, with 11 bases between. The germline CDR1 and CDR2 sequences are GTSNPN and SVGIG (reference sequence). CDR3 amino acids: CAWNPGFQETQYF. The CDR3 nucleotides read TGTGCCTGGAACCCGGGATTTCAAGAGACCCAGTACTTC.

This sequence joins TRBV7-8 and TRBJ2-1; D could derive from TRBD1 or TRBD2 (6 bases each). Trimming removed 5 bases at V and 0 bases at J, with 11 bases between. The CDR3 length is 15 residues. Germline lookup yields CDR1 SGHVS and CDR2 FQNEAQ. CDR3 amino acids: CASSLGGLSYNEQFF. The CDR3 region has the DNA TGTGCCAGCAGCCTAGGGGGACTCTCCTACAATGAGCAGTTCTTC.

V gene TRBV5-5 combines with J gene TRBJ1-2; D unclear. V was cut by 0 bases and J by 6 bases, with 9 bases left in between. Per the germline V gene, CDR1 is SGHKS and CDR2 is YYEKEE (reference sequence). There are 13 residues in the CDR3. The CDR3: CASSLVADNGYTF. CDR3 bases: TGTGCCAGCAGCTTGGTGGCGGATAATGGCTACACCTTC.

The rearrangement uses TRBV12-5 and TRBJ1-1; D not resolved. The CDR3 consists of 14 residues. The germline CDR1 and CDR2 sequences are LGHNT and FRNRAP. V lost 2 bases and J 6 bases, leaving 13 bases between the germline ends. Here the CDR3 DNA reads TGTGCTAGTGGTTTGTCACACCAACTAGCTGAAGCTTTCTTT. This encodes CASGLSHQLAEAFF.

This sequence joins TRBV30 and TRBJ2-2; TRBD2 might be the D (6 bases). This CDR3 region has 15 residues. Trimming took 2 bases from V and 3 from J, leaving 13 bases between them. Germline V lookup: CDR1 GTSNPN, CDR2 SVGIG (reference sequence). The CDR3, as DNA: TGTGCCTGGAGTAGGTGGGAGGTCGACACCGGGGAGCTGTTTTTT. Residues: CAWSRWEVDTGELFF.

The CDR3 DNA reads TGCGCCAGCAGCCAAGTCAATCAGTTGGAACTGTTTTTT. Amino acid sequence: CASSQVNQLELFF. The chain recombines TRBV4-3 with TRBJ1-4; the D is unclear. Germline V CDR1 and CDR2: LGHNA, YSLEER. The CDR3 has 13 amino acids. V lost 1 base, J lost 12 bases, and 12 bases lay in between.

This chain uses TRBV27 with TRBJ2-7; tentatively, D is TRBD1 (6 bases). The germline CDR1 and CDR2 sequences are MNHEY and SMNVEV (reference sequence). There are 14 residues in the CDR3. Trimming shortened V by 3 bases and J by 0 bases, and 9 bases separated the two germline ends. CDR3 sequence: CASSFGTSSYEQYF. The CDR3, as DNA: TGTGCCAGCAGTTTCGGGACATCCTCCTACGAGCAGTACTTC.

The V gene is TRBV4-2, the J gene TRBJ1-4, with D maybe TRBD1 (5 bases). Trimming removed 1 base from V and 0 bases from J, with 18 bases in between. Germline V lookup: CDR1 LGHNA, CDR2 YNFKEQ. The CDR3 consists of 19 residues. The CDR3 DNA follows: TGTGCCAGCAGCCAAGGTTTGAGGCAGGGTTCTGCAACTAATGAAAAACTGTTTTTT. Protein product: CASSQGLRQGSATNEKLFF.

V and J are TRBV13 and TRBJ2-1; D is unresolved. V gave up 4 bases and J gave up 0 bases, with 10 bases separating them. This CDR3 has 15 amino acids. Germline lookup yields CDR1 PRHDT and CDR2 FYEKMQ (reference sequence). DNA for the CDR3: TGTGCCAGCAGCTGGATAGCCGTCTCCTACAATGAGCAGTTCTTC. As protein: CASSWIAVSYNEQFF.

The rearrangement joins TRBV2 to TRBJ1-3, with D uncertain. Germline lookup yields CDR1 SNHLY and CDR2 FYNNEI. V lost 1 base and J lost 9, with 10 bases in between. The CDR3 totals 13 residues. For the CDR3, the DNA is TGTGCCAGCAGTGAAGGGCCTCTTGGCACCATATATTTT. This translates into CASSEGPLGTIYF.

The chain links TRBV4-3 to TRBJ2-7; D might be TRBD2 (6 bases). Per the germline V gene, CDR1 is LGHNA and CDR2 is YSLEER. The CDR3 consists of 15 residues. Trimming took off 0 bases at V and 0 bases at J, with 9 bases between the two ends. The CDR3 loop is CASSQDRRGSYEQYF. The CDR3 DNA follows: TGCGCCAGCAGCCAAGATAGGAGGGGCTCCTACGAGCAGTACTTC.

V and J are TRBV19 and TRBJ2-2; weak D call: TRBD1 (5 bases). Trimming pared 7 bases from V and 4 bases from J, leaving 19 bases between. This CDR3 is built from 16 residues. Per the germline V gene, CDR1 is LNHDA and CDR2 is SQIVND (reference sequence). The CDR3 nucleotides read TGTGCCAGTATTACGAGCCCCTCAAGGGGCACCGGGGAGCTGTTTTTT. Its protein is CASITSPSRGTGELFF.

The CDR3 loop is CASSLDRGEQYF. The CDR3 coding sequence is TGTGCCAGCAGCTTGGACAGGGGAGAGCAGTACTTC. The rearrangement joins TRBV5-4 to TRBJ2-7; TRBD1 agrees at 7 bases. J lost 7 bases, V lost 0 bases, and 1 base had no gene match. Germline V CDR1 and CDR2: SGHNT, YYREEE (reference sequence). The CDR3 extends over 12 amino acids.

The rearrangement links TRBV6-1 to TRBJ1-3; D is ambiguous. Germline-derived CDR1 and CDR2 are MNHNS and SASEGT. The CDR3 is made up of 15 amino acids. Trimming took 6 bases from V and 0 from J, leaving 12 bases between them. The CDR3 DNA follows: TGTGCCAGCAGGCCCATATCCAGCTCTGGAAACACCATATATTTT. Translation: CASRPISSSGNTIYF.

This chain links TRBV19 with TRBJ1-1; D is perhaps TRBD1 (5 bases). The V end lost 3 bases, the J end lost 5 bases, and 10 bases lay between the germline ends. Germline V gene sequence: CDR1 LNHDA, CDR2 SQIVND (reference sequence). This CDR3 comprises 13 residues. This CDR3 reads CASSMGQGTEAFF. The CDR3, as DNA: TGTGCCAGTAGTATGGGGCAGGGAACTGAAGCTTTCTTT. The whole variable domain, filled in from reference TRBV19 and TRBJ1-1, reads DGGITQSPKYLFRKEGQNVTLSCEQNLNHDAMYWYRQDPGQGLRLIYYSQIVNDFQKGDIAEGYSVSREKKESFPLTVTSAQKNPTAFYLCASSMGQGTEAFFGQGTRLTVV.